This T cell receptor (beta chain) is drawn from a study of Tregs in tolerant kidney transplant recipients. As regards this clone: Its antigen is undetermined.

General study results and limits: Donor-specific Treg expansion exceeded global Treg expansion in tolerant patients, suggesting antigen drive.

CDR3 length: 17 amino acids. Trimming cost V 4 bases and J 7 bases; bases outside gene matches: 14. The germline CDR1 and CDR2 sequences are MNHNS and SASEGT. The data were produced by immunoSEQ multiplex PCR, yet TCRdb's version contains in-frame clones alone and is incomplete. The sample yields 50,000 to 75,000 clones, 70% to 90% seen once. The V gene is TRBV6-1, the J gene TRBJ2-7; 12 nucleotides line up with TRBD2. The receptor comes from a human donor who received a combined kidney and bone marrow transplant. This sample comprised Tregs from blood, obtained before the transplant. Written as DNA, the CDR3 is TGTGCCAGCAGTGGGACTAGCGGGACCTGGTCAACTGGGGAGCAGTACTTC. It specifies CASSGTSGTWSTGEQYF.